This T cell receptor beta chain is from a study of T-cell reconstitution after alpha-beta-depleted transplantation in children (dated by TCRdb to about 2016). For the study in its entirety: T-cell immune reconstitution after TCRalphabeta/CD19-depleted allogeneic hematopoietic cell transplantation in children was quantitatively tracked in the study by means of TCR repertoire profiling.

Overall results and qualifications from the work: The high TCRbeta diversity at day 60 in some patients was ascribed to recipient T cells and intrathymic progenitors that had survived conditioning. Apparently early alphabetaT-cell count recovery about two months after transplant reportedly relied on only several hundred rapidly expanded clones derived from non-depleted graft cells. Hyperexpanded clone frequencies declined over subsequent months; after one year, T-cell counts and TCRbeta diversity were mostly attributed to newly produced T cells.

The treatment or condition label, as the study defines it: allogeneic hematopoietic cell transplantation with graft depleted of TCRalphabeta T cells and CD19 B cells. Transplant recipients were children who received TCRalphabeta/CD19-depleted allogeneic hematopoietic cell grafts. Library creation used PCR. These reads were obtained on an Illumina HiSeq 2500. TCR library preparation used molecular barcoding, with unique molecular identifiers applied to normalize quantification of the TCRbeta repertoire. TCRdb reanalyzed the raw reads on its own, using fastp at Q25 for trimming and MiXCR for clone calling, and kept in-frame beta chains. Identical CDR3 protein sequences are pooled into one entry, listed with their most common genes and DNA. Within this sample are about 220,000 distinct CDR3 sequences, with about 15% of them counted one time only. The ten largest clones capture 35% to 50% of the sample.

At the junction V is shortened by 5 bases and J by 0 bases; bases outside the gene matches: 5. The CDR3 goes from the cysteine to the phenylalanine over 16 residues. Only the CDR3 DNA is retained, 48 bases long and in frame from the first base. CDR1 SGHTA and CDR2 FQGTGA are derived from the germline V gene. This clonotype has a count of ten or more. No antigen is known for it. Per-base qualities were not stored, and no clone one base away is much larger. The source was PBMCs, mostly from graft donor cells, collected 360 days after TCRalphabeta/CD19-depleted stem cell transplant. This sequence was found in a male patient aged 2-10 years who had a stem cell transplant for acute lymphoblastic leukemia, so the T cells may come from the graft donor. The chain links TRBV7-3 with TRBJ2-3; 10 central bases correspond to TRBD2. CDR3 loop: CASSRGTSVSTDTQYF. The DNA reads as follows: TGTGCCAGCAGCAGGGGGACTAGCGTTAGCACAGATACGCAGTATTTT.